This TCR beta chain was observed in a study of T cell repertoires in cytomegalovirus infection. Via MiXCR, TCRdb re-called the reads, giving one row per CDR3 protein. The table lists approximately 500,000 distinct CDR3 sequences, 26% of them singletons. Study-level results: The cumulative frequency of public TCR beta families distinguished individuals who carried CMV together with the relevant HLA. The ex vivo response showed dominance by HLA-C-restricted CMV-specific TCR beta clonotypes.

Germline V gene sequence: CDR1 SGHAT, CDR2 FQNNGV. V was cut by 3 bases and J by 4 bases, with 13 bases left in between. The CDR3 runs to 16 residues. For this clonotype: Its antigen is not known.

The receptor comes from a human donor in good health (CMV status not recorded). Some clones in this sample may be carry-over from other donors' samples. The chain links TRBV11-2 to TRBJ2-6; D is ambiguous. Specimen: PBMCs. CDR3 DNA: TGTGCCAGCAGCTTGATGCTCGCTGTCGGGGCCAACGTCCTGACTTTC. Protein sequence: CASSLMLAVGANVLTF.